This T cell receptor beta chain was observed in a study of T cells in Graves' hyperthyroidism and ophthalmopathy. Amplification yielded TCR beta CDR3 regions, with RNA transcripts as the source. When the TCR CDR3 underwent first-round RT-PCR, the HTBI primer set was used. TCRdb recomputed calls from the multiplex PCR reads with MiXCR, one row per CDR3 protein. The sample gives more than 500,000 distinct CDR3 sequences, approximately 48% of which show up once; about 43% is in the top ten. Patients showing uncontrolled infection, other autoimmune disease, pregnancy or lactation were ineligible. Germline V gives CDR1 SGHKS, CDR2 YYEKEE (reference sequence). The length of the CDR3 is 17 residues. The ends were cut back, 3 bases at V and 4 bases at J, with 22 bases in the middle.

Sample: peripheral blood or thyroid tissue (not recorded which). This receptor was obtained from an adult woman with Graves' disease, either hyperthyroidism or ophthalmopathy (not recorded which). This chain joins TRBV5-5 and TRBJ1-1, with a possible D match to TRBD1 (6 bases). The CDR3 DNA reads TGTGCCAGCAGCTCGACAGCGATGGGGGCGGGAAGCACTGAAGCTTTCTTT. Translating gives CASSSTAMGAGSTEAFF.